A single sample is the source of the 26 T cell receptor beta chains below, sequenced in a study of blood T cells in healthy people across ages. Combining a sample-barcoded 5' primer with a J-beta primer mix, a second PCR ran for about 7 to 11 cycles. One entry per CDR3 protein results from TCRdb running MiXCR on the 5' RACE reads. The data hold around 790,000 distinct CDR3 sequences, with around two fifths observed a single time. Sequenced sample: blood. These receptors came from a man between 60 and 75 years old in good health.

This clonotype was found a few times. The V and J genes are TRBV4-3 and TRBJ2-7, with 8 bases matching TRBD2. Looked up from germline, CDR1 is LGHNA and CDR2 is YSLEER. The junction had 8 bases not matched to a gene; V was cut back by 1 base and J by 3 bases. The CDR3 extends over 16 amino acids. CDR3 region: CASSQGGAGAGYEQYF. The DNA of the CDR3 is TGCGCCAGCAGCCAAGGGGGAGCGGGGGCGGGCTACGAGCAGTACTTC.

This chain links TRBV28 with TRBJ2-4, with a tentative D call TRBD2 (5 bases). Germline lookup yields CDR1 MDHEN and CDR2 SYDVKM. The CDR3 contains 12 residues. V was trimmed by 6 bases and J by 13 bases, leaving 16 bases between them. This CDR3 is CASSPYTWEQYF. The CDR3 DNA reads as TGTGCCAGCAGCCCTTACACTTGGGAGCAGTACTTC.

With regard to this clonotype: A junction end diverges from the germline sequence, so it may reflect a read error. The rearrangement joins TRBV10-3 to TRBJ2-1, with 7 bases fitting TRBD2. CDR1 is ENHRY, CDR2 SYGVKD, per germline. The CDR3 totals 15 residues. The DNA of the CDR3 is TGTGTCATCAGTGAGTCAAGCGGGGAAGCCAATGAGCAGTTCTTC. Translation: CVISESSGEANEQFF.

The chain combines TRBV20-1 with TRBJ1-5; D is unclear. The CDR3 loop spans 14 amino acids. The germline V gene encodes CDR1 DFQATT and CDR2 SNEGSKA (reference sequence). V was cut by 3 bases and J by 6 bases, with 15 bases left in between. As DNA, the CDR3 is TGCAGTGCTAGGACGACTTGGGAGCTTCAGCCCCAGCATTTT. It translates to CSARTTWELQPQHF.

The V call is TRBV7-2, the J call TRBJ1-2, with TRBD1 identical over 8 bases. Germline V gives CDR1 SGHTA, CDR2 FQGNSA. The ends lost 2 bases at V and 0 bases at J; junction bases unmatched: 5. The CDR3 is 16 residues long. CDR3 residues: CASSLSTTGANYGYTF. CDR3 bases: TGTGCCAGCAGCTTATCAACGACAGGGGCTAACTATGGCTACACCTTC. Drawing the rest from reference TRBV7-2 and TRBJ1-2, the complete variable domain is GAGVSQSPSNKVTEKGKDVELRCDPISGHTALYWYRQSLGQGLEFLIYFQGNSAPDKSGLPSDRFSAERTGGSVSTLTIQRTQQEDSAVYLCASSLSTTGANYGYTFGSGTRLTVV.

In its sample, this clonotype was seen a few times. The chain links TRBV3-1 to TRBJ1-6; TRBD1 might be the D (6 bases). Looked up from germline, CDR1 is LGHDT and CDR2 is YNNKEL (reference sequence). V lost 0 bases to trimming and J lost 7 bases, with 7 bases between them. The CDR3 runs 14 residues. The CDR3 protein is CASSQDRGNSPLHF. In DNA form, the CDR3 reads TGTGCCAGCAGCCAAGACAGGGGCAATTCACCCCTCCACTTT.

There are a few counts of this clonotype. The rearrangement joins TRBV5-1 to TRBJ2-7, with 8 bases identical to TRBD2. Trimming at V came to 2 bases and at J to 1 base, leaving 2 bases not matched to a gene. Germline V gene lookup returns CDR1 SGHRS and CDR2 YFSETQ. The CDR3 is 14 amino acids. The chain's CDR3 is CASSFGTSSYEQYF. CDR3 sequence (DNA): TGCGCCAGCAGCTTCGGGACTAGTTCCTACGAGCAGTACTTC.

This clonotype was found a few times. The V gene is TRBV28, the J gene TRBJ1-1; a weak D match, TRBD1 (5 bases). CDR3 size: 12 residues. The germline V gene encodes CDR1 MDHEN and CDR2 SYDVKM. V shed 8 bases and J shed 4 bases, with 11 bases lying between them. Here the CDR3 reads CASVSGGTEAFF. CDR3 sequence (DNA): TGTGCCAGCGTTTCGGGGGGCACTGAAGCTTTCTTT.

The genes are TRBV6-5 and TRBJ2-6; the D call may be TRBD1 or TRBD2 (5 bases each). Trimming removed 0 bases from V and 0 bases from J, with 12 bases in between. In germline, CDR1 is MNHEY, CDR2 SVGAGI. CDR3 size: 18 residues. The CDR3 bases are TGTGCCAGCAGTTACTCGGGACCGACGATCTCTGGGGCCAACGTCCTGACTTTC. It codes for CASSYSGPTISGANVLTF.

In its sample, this clonotype was seen a few times. The chain recombines TRBV4-1 with TRBJ1-6, with TRBD1 matching over 9 bases. CDR1 and CDR2 from the germline V gene are MGHRA and YSYEKL. The CDR3 is 14 amino acids. V shed 3 bases, J shed 10 bases, and the junction held 4 bases outside the gene matches. In DNA, the CDR3 is TGCGCCAGCAGCCAGGGACAGGGTAACTCACCCCTCCACTTT. Protein product: CASSQGQGNSPLHF.

This clonotype was recorded a few times. This chain uses TRBV6-1 with TRBJ2-1, with D possibly TRBD2 on 6 matching bases. From germline, CDR1 is MNHNS and CDR2 SASEGT. The germline V and J ends were trimmed by 5 bases and 2 bases, with 19 bases remaining between them. The CDR3 totals 17 residues. Here the CDR3 DNA reads TGTGCCAGCAGTAGAACCGGGGGAGGCATCCCCTACAATGAGCAGTTCTTC. It specifies CASSRTGGGIPYNEQFF.

The chain has TRBV29-1 and TRBJ2-1, with 8 bases aligning to TRBD1. Germline V lookup: CDR1 SQVTM, CDR2 ANQGSEA. The CDR3 is made up of 13 amino acids. With 0 bases clipped from V and 10 bases from J, the junction kept 5 bases outside the gene matches. CDR3 nucleotides: TGCAGCGTTGAAGATGTGGCAGGGGGCGAGCAGTTCTTC. Its translation: CSVEDVAGGEQFF.

The V call is TRBV6-5, the J call TRBJ1-2; D gene ambiguous. This CDR3 spans 14 amino acids. Trimming took 7 bases from V and 0 from J, leaving 12 bases between them. The germline CDR1 and CDR2 sequences are MNHEY and SVGAGI. The CDR3 sequence is CASTQNEANYGYTF. The CDR3 region has the DNA TGTGCCAGCACCCAGAATGAAGCTAACTATGGCTACACCTTC.

The chain couples TRBV11-2 to TRBJ1-6; 9 positions agree with TRBD1. Trimming cost V 6 bases and J 7 bases; bases outside gene matches: 7. The CDR3 contains 15 residues. Germline CDR1 is SGHAT and CDR2 is FQNNGV. The CDR3 reads CASRGAGQGNSPLHF. The DNA of the CDR3 is TGTGCCAGCAGGGGAGCGGGACAGGGAAATTCACCCCTCCACTTT. The entire variable domain, with the rest obtained from reference TRBV11-2 and TRBJ1-6, is as follows: EAGVAQSPRYKIIEKRQSVAFWCNPISGHATLYWYQQILGQGPKLLIQFQNNGVVDDSQLPKDRFSAERLKGVDSTLKIQPAKLEDSAVYLCASRGAGQGNSPLHFGNGTRLTVT.

A few counts support this clonotype. For the CDR3, the DNA is TGTGCCAGCAGCTATCGTCAATCCACGGGAGATACGCAGTATTTT. Protein product: CASSYRQSTGDTQYF. The genes are TRBV27 and TRBJ2-3; D remains ambiguous. V shed 6 bases and J shed 5 bases, with 18 bases lying between them. Germline V gives CDR1 MNHEY, CDR2 SMNVEV (reference sequence). The CDR3 is 15 residues long.

J is TRBJ2-7 and V is TRBV4-1; 12 bases are a match to TRBD1. Losses at the gene ends were 4 bases for V and 4 bases for J; bases not matched to a gene: 11. Germline V lookup: CDR1 MGHRA, CDR2 YSYEKL. There are 17 residues in the CDR3. CDR3 region: CASSRVPGTGGLYEQYF. CDR3 DNA sequence: TGCGCCAGCAGCCGCGTCCCCGGGACAGGGGGCTTATACGAGCAGTACTTC.

J is TRBJ1-5 and V is TRBV5-1; D is uncertain. CDR3 length equals 13 residues. Germline CDR1 SGHRS, CDR2 YFSETQ. With 7 bases removed from V and 0 bases from J, the gap between germline ends came to 8 bases. This CDR3 reads CASAPSSNQPQHF. The CDR3 nucleotides are TGCGCCAGCGCTCCGAGTAGCAATCAGCCCCAGCATTTT. Full variable domain (missing parts from reference TRBV5-1 and TRBJ1-5): KAGVTQTPRYLIKTRGQQVTLSCSPISGHRSVSWYQQTPGQGLQFLFEYFSETQRNKGNFPGRFSGRQFSNSRSEMNVSTLELGDSALYLCASAPSSNQPQHFGDGTRLSIL.

This clonotype was picked up a small number of times. The rearrangement joins TRBV20-1 to TRBJ2-1; perhaps TRBD1 as D (5 bases). This CDR3 contains 12 residues. Trimming left V 2 bases short and J 9 bases short, with 11 bases between. The germline gives CDR1 DFQATT, CDR2 SNEGSKA (reference sequence). The CDR3 DNA reads as TGCAGTGCTAGACCTCAAGGGGTTGAGCAGTTCTTC. Amino acid sequence: CSARPQGVEQFF.

There are a few counts of this clonotype. This chain joins TRBV20-1 and TRBJ2-1; 8 bases map to TRBD2. The V gene's germline CDR1 is DFQATT and CDR2 SNEGSKA (reference sequence). V lost 6 bases and J lost 10; bases outside the gene matches: 5. CDR3 size: 11 residues. The CDR3 sequence is CSAVPSGEQFF. The CDR3 bases are TGCAGTGCGGTGCCTAGCGGGGAGCAGTTCTTC.

This clonotype showed up many times. The chain is built from TRBV7-2 and TRBJ2-3; no firm D call. Per the germline V gene, CDR1 is SGHTA and CDR2 is FQGNSA. The CDR3 totals 14 residues. Trimming took off 0 bases at V and 2 bases at J, with 6 bases between the two ends. The CDR3 DNA is TGTGCCAGCAGCTTAGCCGGTCTCACAGATACGCAGTATTTT. Amino acid sequence: CASSLAGLTDTQYF.

The chain couples TRBV2 to TRBJ1-2; 9 bases line up with TRBD1. Germline V gene sequence: CDR1 SNHLY, CDR2 FYNNEI. This CDR3 is 17 amino acids long. Losses at the gene ends were 6 bases for V and 4 bases for J; bases not matched to a gene: 15. This CDR3 reads CASRPPLRTGEGYGYTF. DNA for the CDR3: TGTGCCAGCAGACCGCCTCTACGGACAGGGGAGGGCTATGGCTACACCTTC.

The chain couples TRBV6-2 or TRBV6-3 to TRBJ2-1, with D perhaps TRBD1 (5 bases). This CDR3 is 14 amino acids long. Germline V gene lookup returns CDR1 MNHEY and CDR2 SVGEGT. V lost 10 bases, J lost 5 bases, and 18 bases lay in between. CDR3 sequence reads: CATQIPTAHNEQFF. In DNA form, the CDR3 reads TGTGCCACCCAGATTCCGACAGCCCACAATGAGCAGTTCTTC.

The chain combines TRBV13 with TRBJ2-7; TRBD2 is a possible D gene (5 bases). Germline V gene sequence: CDR1 PRHDT, CDR2 FYEKMQ (reference sequence). Trimming removed 3 bases from V and 5 bases from J, with 14 bases in between. The CDR3 covers 14 residues. CDR3 protein: CASSFGLAQNEQYF. In nucleotides, the CDR3 is TGTGCCAGCAGCTTCGGGCTAGCACAGAACGAGCAGTACTTC.

This clonotype showed up just a few times. The DNA of the CDR3 is TGTGCCAGCAGAAGACTAGCGGGGATATATGAGCAGTTCTTC. The encoded protein is CASRRLAGIYEQFF. The chain combines TRBV6-1 with TRBJ2-1; TRBD2 aligns across 11 bases. J was trimmed by 8 bases and V by 6 bases; bases with no gene match: 6. CDR3 length: 14 residues. Looked up from germline, CDR1 is MNHNS and CDR2 is SASEGT.

The chain carries TRBV6-1 and TRBJ2-1; D perhaps matches TRBD1 (6 bases). The V end lost 5 bases, the J end lost 2 bases, and 19 bases lay between the germline ends. From germline, CDR1 is MNHNS and CDR2 SASEGT. The CDR3 contains 17 residues. In DNA, the CDR3 is TGTGCCAGCAGTCAGACGCCGACAGGTTGGACCTACAATGAGCAGTTCTTC. Residues: CASSQTPTGWTYNEQFF.

The gene calls are TRBV11-2 and TRBJ2-7; 7 nucleotides agree with TRBD1. Germline V gene lookup returns CDR1 SGHAT and CDR2 FQNNGV. This CDR3 region has 15 residues. The V gene end was trimmed by 5 bases and the J gene end by 3 bases; junction bases not matched to a gene: 10. CDR3 in amino acids: CASSQSRQGRYEQYF. The CDR3 nucleotides read TGTGCCAGCAGCCAATCAAGACAGGGCCGCTACGAGCAGTACTTC.